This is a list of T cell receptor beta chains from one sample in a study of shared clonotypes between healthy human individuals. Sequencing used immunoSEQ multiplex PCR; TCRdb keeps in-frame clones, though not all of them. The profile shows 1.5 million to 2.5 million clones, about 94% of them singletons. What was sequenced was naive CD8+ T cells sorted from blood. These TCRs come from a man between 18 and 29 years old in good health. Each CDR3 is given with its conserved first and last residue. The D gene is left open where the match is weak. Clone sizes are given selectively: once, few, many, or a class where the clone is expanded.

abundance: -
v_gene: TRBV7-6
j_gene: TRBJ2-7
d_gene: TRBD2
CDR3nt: TGTGCCAGCAGCCTCGCGGGAGGTCGGTCTGAGGAGCAGTACTTC
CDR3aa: CASSLAGGRSEEQYF

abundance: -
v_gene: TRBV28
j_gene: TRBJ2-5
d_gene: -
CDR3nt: TGTGCCAGCAGTGTATTACAGGAAGGACTCCAAGAGACCCAGTACTTC
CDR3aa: CASSVLQEGLQETQYF

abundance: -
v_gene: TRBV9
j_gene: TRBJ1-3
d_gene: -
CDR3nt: TGTGCCAGCAGCTCGGCGCCAGGCAACTCTGGAAACACCATATATTTT
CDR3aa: CASSSAPGNSGNTIYF

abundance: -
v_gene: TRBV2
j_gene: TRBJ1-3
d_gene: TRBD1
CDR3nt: TGTGCCAGCAGGCAGGGACAGAACCTCAACTCTGGAAACACCATATATTTT
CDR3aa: CASRQGQNLNSGNTIYF

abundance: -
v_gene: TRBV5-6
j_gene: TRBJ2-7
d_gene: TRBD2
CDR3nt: TGTGCCAGCAGCTCGGGACTAGCGGGCTACGAGCAGTACTTC
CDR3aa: CASSSGLAGYEQYF

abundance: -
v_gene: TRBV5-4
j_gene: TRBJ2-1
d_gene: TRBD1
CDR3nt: TGTGCCAGCAGCTTGGGACAGGGCTCCTACAATGAGCAGTTCTTC
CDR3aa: CASSLGQGSYNEQFF

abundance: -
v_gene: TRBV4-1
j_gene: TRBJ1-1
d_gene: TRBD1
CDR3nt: TGCGCCAGCAGCCAAGGACAGGGAAGTGAAGCTTTCTTT
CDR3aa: CASSQGQGSEAFF

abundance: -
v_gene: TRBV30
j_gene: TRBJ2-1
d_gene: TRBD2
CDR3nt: TGTGCCTGGAGTGCCGGACTAGCGGGTGCCAATGAGCAGTTCTTC
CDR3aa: CAWSAGLAGANEQFF

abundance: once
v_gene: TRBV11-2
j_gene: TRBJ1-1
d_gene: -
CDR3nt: TGTGCCAGCAGCCAGAGCCTTGAAGCTTTCTTT
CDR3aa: CASSQSLEAFF

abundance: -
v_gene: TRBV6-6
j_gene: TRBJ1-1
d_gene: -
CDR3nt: TGTGCCAGCAGGGAGATGGCTGAAGCTTTCTTT
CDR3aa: CASREMAEAFF

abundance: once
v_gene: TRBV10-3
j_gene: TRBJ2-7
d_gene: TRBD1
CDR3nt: TGTGCCATCAGCCCCCAAACGACAGGGACCTACGAGCAGTACTTC
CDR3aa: CAISPQTTGTYEQYF

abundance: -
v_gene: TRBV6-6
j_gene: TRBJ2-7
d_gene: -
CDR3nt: TGTGCCAGCAGTTACTCACGTTGGGGCGATCTACGAGGGCAGTACTTC
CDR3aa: CASSYSRWGDLRGQYF

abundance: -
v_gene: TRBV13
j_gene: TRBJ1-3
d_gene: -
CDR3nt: TGTGCCAGCAGCTTAGAAGGGTCTGGAAACACCATATATTTT
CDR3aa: CASSLEGSGNTIYF

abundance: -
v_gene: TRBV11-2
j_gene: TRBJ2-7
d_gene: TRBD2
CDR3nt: TGTGCCAGCAGCTCCCCGGGACTAGCTTTTACGTACGAGCAGTACTTC
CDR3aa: CASSSPGLAFTYEQYF

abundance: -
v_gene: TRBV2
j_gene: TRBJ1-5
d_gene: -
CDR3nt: TGTGCCAGCAGTGTTGAGGGTTTTAGCAATCAGCCCCAGCATTTT
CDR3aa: CASSVEGFSNQPQHF

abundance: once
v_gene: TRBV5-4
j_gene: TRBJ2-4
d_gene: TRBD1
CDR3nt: TGTGCCAGCAGTTCACAGGGGTCCGACATTCAGTACTTC
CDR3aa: CASSSQGSDIQYF

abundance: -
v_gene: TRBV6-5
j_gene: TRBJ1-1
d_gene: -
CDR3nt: TGTGCCAGCAGGCCCCCAGGGGCCAACACTGAAGCTTTCTTT
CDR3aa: CASRPPGANTEAFF

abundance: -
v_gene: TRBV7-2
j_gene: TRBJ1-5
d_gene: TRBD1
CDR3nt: TGTGCCAGCAGCTTAGCAACAGGGGGGCAGCCCCAGCATTTT
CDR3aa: CASSLATGGQPQHF

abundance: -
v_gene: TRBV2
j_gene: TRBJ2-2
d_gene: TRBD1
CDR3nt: TGTGCCAGCAGCGGAGACAGGGGAGGCACCGGGGAGCTGTTTTTT
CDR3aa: CASSGDRGGTGELFF